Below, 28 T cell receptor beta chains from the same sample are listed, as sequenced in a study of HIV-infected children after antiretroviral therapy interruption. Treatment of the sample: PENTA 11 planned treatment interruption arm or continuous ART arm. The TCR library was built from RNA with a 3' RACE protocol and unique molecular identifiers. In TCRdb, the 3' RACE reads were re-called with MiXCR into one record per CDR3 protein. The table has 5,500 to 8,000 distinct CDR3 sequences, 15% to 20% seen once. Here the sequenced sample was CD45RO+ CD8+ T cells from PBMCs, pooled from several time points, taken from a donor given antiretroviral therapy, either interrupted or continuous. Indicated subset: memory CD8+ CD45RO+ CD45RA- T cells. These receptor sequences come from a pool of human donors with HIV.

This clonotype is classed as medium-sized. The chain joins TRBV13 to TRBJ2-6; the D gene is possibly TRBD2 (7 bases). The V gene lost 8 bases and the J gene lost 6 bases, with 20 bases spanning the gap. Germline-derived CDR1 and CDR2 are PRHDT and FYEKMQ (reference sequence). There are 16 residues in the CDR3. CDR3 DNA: TGTGCCAGCCGAACAAGGGGGGGACTGAAGGCCAACGTCCTGACTTTC. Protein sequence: CASRTRGGLKANVLTF.

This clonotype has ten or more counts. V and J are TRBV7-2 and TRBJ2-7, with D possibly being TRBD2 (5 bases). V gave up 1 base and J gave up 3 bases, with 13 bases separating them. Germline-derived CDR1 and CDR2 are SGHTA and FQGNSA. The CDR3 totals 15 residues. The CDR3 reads CASSLVGRGNYEQYF. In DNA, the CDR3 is TGTGCCAGCAGCTTAGTAGGTCGGGGAAACTACGAGCAGTACTTC.

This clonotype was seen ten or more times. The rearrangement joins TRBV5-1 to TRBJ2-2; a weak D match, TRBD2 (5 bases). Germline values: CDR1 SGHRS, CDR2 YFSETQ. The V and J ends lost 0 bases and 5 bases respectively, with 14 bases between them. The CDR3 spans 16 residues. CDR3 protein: CASSLVSSGFTGELFF. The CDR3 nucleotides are TGCGCCAGCAGCTTGGTTTCGTCGGGGTTTACCGGGGAGCTGTTTTTT.

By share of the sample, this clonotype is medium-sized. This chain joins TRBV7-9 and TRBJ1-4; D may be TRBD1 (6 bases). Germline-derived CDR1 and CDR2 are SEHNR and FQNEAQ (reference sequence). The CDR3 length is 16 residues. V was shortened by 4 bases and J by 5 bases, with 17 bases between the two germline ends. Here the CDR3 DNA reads TGTGCCAGCAGCTGGGGGCAGTTGGCTGACAATGAAAAACTGTTTTTT. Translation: CASSWGQLADNEKLFF.

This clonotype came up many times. The CDR3 bases are TGCAGCGTTGGGGTTAGTCCGGAGGGGGTGAGGGCTTTCTTT. It codes for CSVGVSPEGVRAFF. The V call is TRBV29-1, the J call TRBJ1-1; TRBD1 is a possible D gene (6 bases). The CDR3 covers 14 residues. V lost 4 bases and J lost 11, with 23 bases in between. From germline, CDR1 is SQVTM and CDR2 ANQGSEA.

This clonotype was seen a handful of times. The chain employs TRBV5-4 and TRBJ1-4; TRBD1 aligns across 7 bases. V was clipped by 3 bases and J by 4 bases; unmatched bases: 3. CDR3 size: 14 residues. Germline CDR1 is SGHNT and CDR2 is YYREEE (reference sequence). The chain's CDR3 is CASSSGTDNEKLFF. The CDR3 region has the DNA TGTGCCAGCAGCTCCGGGACAGATAATGAAAAACTGTTTTTT.

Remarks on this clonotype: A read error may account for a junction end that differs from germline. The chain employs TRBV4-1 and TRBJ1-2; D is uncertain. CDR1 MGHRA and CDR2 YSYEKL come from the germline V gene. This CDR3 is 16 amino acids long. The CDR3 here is CASSPHARQLLYGYTF. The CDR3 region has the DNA TGCGCCAGCAGCCCGCACGCTCGTCAGTTGCTTTATGGCTACACCTTT.

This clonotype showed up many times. In nucleotides, the CDR3 is TGTGCCAGCAGCTTCTCCGCCAGCGCAGATCATAACACTGAAGCTTTCTTT. The encoded protein is CASSFSASADHNTEAFF. The rearrangement joins TRBV5-6 to TRBJ1-1; D is uncertain. The CDR3 is made up of 17 amino acids. The V gene's germline CDR1 is SGHDT and CDR2 YYEEEE. V lost 2 bases to trimming and J lost 2 bases, with 19 bases between them.

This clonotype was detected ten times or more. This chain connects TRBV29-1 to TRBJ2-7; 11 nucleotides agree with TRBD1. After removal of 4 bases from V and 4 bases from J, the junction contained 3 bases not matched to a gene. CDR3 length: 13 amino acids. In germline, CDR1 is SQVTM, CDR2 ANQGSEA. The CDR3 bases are TGCAGCGTTGGGGACAGGGGGGAGTACGAGCAGTACTTC. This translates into CSVGDRGEYEQYF.

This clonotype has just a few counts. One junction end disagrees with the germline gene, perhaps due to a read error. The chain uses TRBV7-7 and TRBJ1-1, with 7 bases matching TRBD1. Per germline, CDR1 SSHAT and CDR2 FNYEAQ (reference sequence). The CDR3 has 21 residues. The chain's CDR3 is CASSLSSTGGGGAYLNTEAFF. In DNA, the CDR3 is TGTGCTAGCAGCTTATCGTCAACGGGGGGAGGGGGCGCGTACTTAAACACTGAAGCTTTCTTT.

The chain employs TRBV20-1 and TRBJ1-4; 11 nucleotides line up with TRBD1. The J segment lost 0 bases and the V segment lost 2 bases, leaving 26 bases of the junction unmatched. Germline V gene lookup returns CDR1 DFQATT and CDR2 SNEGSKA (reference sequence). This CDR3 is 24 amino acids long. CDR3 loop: CSARRDRGSEKTAHQRTTNEKLFF. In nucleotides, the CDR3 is TGCAGTGCTAGAAGGGACAGGGGGTCGGAAAAGACTGCACACCAGAGAACAACTAATGAAAAACTGTTTTTT.

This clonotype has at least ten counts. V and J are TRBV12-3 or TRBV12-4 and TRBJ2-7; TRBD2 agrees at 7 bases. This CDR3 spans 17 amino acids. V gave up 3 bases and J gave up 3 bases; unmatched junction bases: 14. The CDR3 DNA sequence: TGTGCCAGCAGTTTTCACCCCCCTAGCGGAGGTGTCTACGAGCAGTACTTC. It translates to CASSFHPPSGGVYEQYF.

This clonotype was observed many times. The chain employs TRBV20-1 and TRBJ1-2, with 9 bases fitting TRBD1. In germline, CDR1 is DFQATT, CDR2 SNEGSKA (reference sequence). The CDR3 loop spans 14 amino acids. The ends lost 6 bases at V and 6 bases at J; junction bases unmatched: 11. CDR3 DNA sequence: TGCAGTGCGATCCTAGACAGGGGGTACAATGGCTACACCTTC. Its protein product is CSAILDRGYNGYTF.

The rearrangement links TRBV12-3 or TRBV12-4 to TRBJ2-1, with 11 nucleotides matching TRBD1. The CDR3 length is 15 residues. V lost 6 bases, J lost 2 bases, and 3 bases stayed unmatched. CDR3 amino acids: CASSRDRGTYNEQFF. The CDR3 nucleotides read TGTGCCAGCAGCCGGGACAGGGGGACCTACAATGAGCAGTTCTTC.

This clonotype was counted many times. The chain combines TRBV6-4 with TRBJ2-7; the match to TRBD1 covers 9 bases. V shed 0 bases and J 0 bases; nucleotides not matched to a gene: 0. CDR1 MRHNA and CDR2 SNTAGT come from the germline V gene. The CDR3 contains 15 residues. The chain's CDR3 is CASSDSGQGSYEQYF. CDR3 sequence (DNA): TGTGCCAGCAGTGACTCGGGACAGGGCTCCTACGAGCAGTACTTC.

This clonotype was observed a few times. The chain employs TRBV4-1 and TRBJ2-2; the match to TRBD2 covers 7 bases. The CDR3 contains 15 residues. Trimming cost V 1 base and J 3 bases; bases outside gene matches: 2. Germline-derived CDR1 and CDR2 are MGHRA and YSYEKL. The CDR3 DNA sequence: TGCGCCAGCAGCCAAGCTAGCGGATACACCGGGGAGCTGTTTTTT. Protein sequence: CASSQASGYTGELFF.

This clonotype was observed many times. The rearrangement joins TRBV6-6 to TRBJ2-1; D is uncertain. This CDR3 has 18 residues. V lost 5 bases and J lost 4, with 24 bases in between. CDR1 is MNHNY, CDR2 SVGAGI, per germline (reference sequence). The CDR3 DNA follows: TGTGCCAGCAGTCTGGGCGCGCAGGAGTTCTTCCCATACAATGAGCAGTTCTTC. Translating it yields CASSLGAQEFFPYNEQFF.

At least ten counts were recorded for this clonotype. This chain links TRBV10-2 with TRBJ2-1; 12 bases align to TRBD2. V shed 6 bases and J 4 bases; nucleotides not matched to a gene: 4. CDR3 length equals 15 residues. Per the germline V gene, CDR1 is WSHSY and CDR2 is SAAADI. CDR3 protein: CASSGLAGRYNEQFF. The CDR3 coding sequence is TGCGCCAGCAGCGGACTAGCGGGGAGGTACAATGAGCAGTTCTTC.

CDR3 nucleotides: TGTGCCAGCAGTGTTTGGGTAATCTATAATTCACCCCTCCACTTT. This gives the protein CASSVWVIYNSPLHF. J is TRBJ1-6 and V is TRBV2; D call uncertain. Germline CDR1 and CDR2: SNHLY and FYNNEI. V dropped 4 bases and J dropped 3 bases, with 10 bases sitting between them. The CDR3 length is 15 residues.

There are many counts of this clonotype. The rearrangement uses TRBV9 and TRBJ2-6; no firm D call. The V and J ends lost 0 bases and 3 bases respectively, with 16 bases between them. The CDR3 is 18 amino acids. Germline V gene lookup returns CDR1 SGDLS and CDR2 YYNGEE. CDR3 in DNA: TGTGCCAGCAGCGTAGCTTTCCCAGGCCATGATGGGGCCAACGTCCTGACTTTC. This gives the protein CASSVAFPGHDGANVLTF.

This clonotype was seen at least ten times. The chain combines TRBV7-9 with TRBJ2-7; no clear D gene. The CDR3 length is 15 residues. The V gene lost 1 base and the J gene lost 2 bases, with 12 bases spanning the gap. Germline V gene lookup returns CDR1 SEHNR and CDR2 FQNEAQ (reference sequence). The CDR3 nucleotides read TGTGCCAGCAGCTTAGAGGGTTGGTTGGCCTACGAGCAGTACTTC. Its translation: CASSLEGWLAYEQYF.

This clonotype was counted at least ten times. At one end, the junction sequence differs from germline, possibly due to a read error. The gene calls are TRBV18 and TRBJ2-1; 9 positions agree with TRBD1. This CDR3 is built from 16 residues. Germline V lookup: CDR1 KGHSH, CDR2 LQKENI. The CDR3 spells CASSPFRGQGYDEQFF. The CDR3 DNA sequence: TGTGCCAGCTCACCATTTCGGGGACAGGGCTACGATGAGCAGTTCTTC. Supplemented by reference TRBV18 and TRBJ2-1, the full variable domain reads NAGVMQNPRHLVRRRGQEARLRCSPMKGHSHVYWYRQLPEEGLKFMVYLQKENIIDESGMPKERFSAEFPKEGPSILRIQQVVRGDSAAYFCASSPFRGQGYDEQFFGPGTRLTVL.

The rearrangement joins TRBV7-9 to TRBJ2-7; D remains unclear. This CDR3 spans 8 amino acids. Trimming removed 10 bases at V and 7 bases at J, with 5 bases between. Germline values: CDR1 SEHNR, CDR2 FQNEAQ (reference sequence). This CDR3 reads CATTEQYF. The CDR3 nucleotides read TGTGCCACGACAGAGCAGTACTTC.

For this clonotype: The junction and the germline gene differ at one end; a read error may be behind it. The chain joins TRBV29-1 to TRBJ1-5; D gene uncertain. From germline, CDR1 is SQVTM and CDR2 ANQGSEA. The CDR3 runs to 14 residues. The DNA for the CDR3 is TGCAGCGTTAGCCACGGGGATAGCAATCAGCACCAGCATTTT. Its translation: CSVSHGDSNQHQHF.

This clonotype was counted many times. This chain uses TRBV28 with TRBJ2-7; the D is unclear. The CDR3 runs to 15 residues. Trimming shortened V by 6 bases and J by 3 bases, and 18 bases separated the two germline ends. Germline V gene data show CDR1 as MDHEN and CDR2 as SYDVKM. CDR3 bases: TGTGCCAGCAGGCCGGGTCTCCAACTTTACTACGAGCAGTACTTC. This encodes CASRPGLQLYYEQYF.

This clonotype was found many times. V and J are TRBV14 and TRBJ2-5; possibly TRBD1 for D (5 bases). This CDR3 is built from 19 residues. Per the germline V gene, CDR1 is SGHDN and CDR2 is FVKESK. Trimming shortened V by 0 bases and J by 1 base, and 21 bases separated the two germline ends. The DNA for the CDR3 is TGTGCCAGCAGCCAAGAGAACTTAGTCAGGGCCCCACTCCAAGAGACCCAGTACTTC. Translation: CASSQENLVRAPLQETQYF.

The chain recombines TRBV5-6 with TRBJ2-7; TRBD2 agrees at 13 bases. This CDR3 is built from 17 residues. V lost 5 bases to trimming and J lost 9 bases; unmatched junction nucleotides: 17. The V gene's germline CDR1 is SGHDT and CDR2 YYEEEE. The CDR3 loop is CASSSFGRLAGGVWQYF. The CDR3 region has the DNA TGTGCCAGCAGTTCCTTCGGTCGACTAGCGGGGGGTGTATGGCAGTACTTC.

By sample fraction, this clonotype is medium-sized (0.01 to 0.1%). The CDR3, as DNA: TGCGCCAGCAGTGAGCTTGGATACAATGAGCAGTTCTTC. Translated: CASSELGYNEQFF. The genes are TRBV10-1 and TRBJ2-1; no firm D call. The CDR3 runs to 13 residues. The ends were cut back, 2 bases at V and 4 bases at J, with 6 bases in the middle. CDR1 and CDR2 (germline): WNHNN, SYGVQD (reference sequence).